This is a list of T cell receptor beta chains from one sample in a study of multiple sclerosis patients with progressive multifocal leukoencephalopathy. TCRdb keeps only in-frame clones here, not all; method: immunoSEQ multiplex PCR. The data hold more than 30,000 clones, with 85% to 95% observed a single time. The sequenced sample was PBMCs. The source is a young man with multiple sclerosis. Both conserved end residues are part of each CDR3. The D gene is left open where the match is weak. Part of the rows lack a size; the others show once, few, many or a class for expanded clones.

TRBD2	TRBV5-1	NA	TRBJ2-7	CASSPRLSGVYEQYF	TGCGCCAGCAGCCCTCGACTCAGCGGGGTGTACGAGCAGTACTTC
NA	TRBV5-6	NA	TRBJ2-3	CASSPGLGDTQYF	TGTGCCAGCAGCCCGGGACTGGGGGATACGCAGTATTTT
NA	TRBV4-3	NA	TRBJ2-3	CASSHRGGGSVDTQYF	TGCGCCAGCAGCCACCGCGGGGGCGGGAGTGTAGATACGCAGTATTTT
NA	TRBV5-4	NA	TRBJ2-1	CASFRFPFTDYNEQFF	TGTGCCAGCTTCCGGTTCCCCTTTACAGACTACAATGAGCAGTTCTTC
TRBD1	TRBV7-2	NA	TRBJ1-1	CASSSGTGGIRGSITEAFF	TGTGCCAGCAGCTCTGGGACAGGGGGAATTAGGGGGTCGATCACTGAAGCTTTCTTT
TRBD1	TRBV27	NA	TRBJ1-1	CASSLSTGKTEAFF	TGTGCCAGCAGTTTATCGACAGGGAAAACTGAAGCTTTCTTT
NA	TRBV19	NA	TRBJ1-5	CASSIMAVNQPQHF	TGTGCCAGTAGTATAATGGCGGTAAATCAGCCCCAGCATTTT
NA	TRBV27	NA	TRBJ1-1	CASSLSVSRYMNTEAFF	TGTGCCAGCAGTTTATCTGTCAGCAGATACATGAACACTGAAGCTTTCTTT
TRBD2	TRBV19	NA	TRBJ2-2	CASRPLAGTGELFF	TGTGCAAGTAGGCCGCTAGCGGGCACCGGGGAGCTGTTTTTT
TRBD1	TRBV4-3	NA	TRBJ2-5	CASSQEGGQDHQETQYF	TGCGCCAGCAGCCAGGAAGGGGGACAGGATCACCAAGAGACCCAGTACTTC
TRBD2	TRBV4-2	NA	TRBJ2-7	CASSQDRGGSDEQYF	TGTGCCAGCAGCCAAGATAGGGGCGGGAGTGACGAGCAGTACTTC
NA	TRBV7-9	NA	TRBJ2-5	CASTVGGLQETQYF	TGTGCCAGCACGGTGGGGGGGCTCCAAGAGACCCAGTACTTC
NA	TRBV11-2	NA	TRBJ2-3	CASSPGSLYTDTQYF	TGTGCCAGCAGTCCCGGGAGCCTATACACAGATACGCAGTATTTT
NA	TRBV10-3	once	TRBJ1-1	CAIRASAGLNTEAFF	TGTGCCATCAGGGCCTCGGCAGGCCTGAACACTGAAGCTTTCTTT
TRBD2	TRBV6-1	NA	TRBJ2-1	CASRAIWTSGNEQFF	TGTGCCAGCAGAGCCATCTGGACTAGCGGAAACGAGCAGTTCTTC
NA	TRBV5-6	NA	TRBJ1-4	CASSLLGFEKLFF	TGTGCCAGCAGCTTGTTGGGTTTTGAAAAACTGTTTTTT
NA	TRBV28	NA	TRBJ1-5	CASSLWTGEGAQHF	TGTGCCAGCAGTTTATGGACGGGGGAGGGGGCCCAGCATTTT
NA	TRBV25-1	NA	TRBJ2-7	CASSEGTYEQYF	TGTGCCAGCAGCGAAGGGACGTACGAGCAGTACTTC
NA	TRBV7-2	NA	TRBJ2-1	CASSSRRSSYNEQFF	TGTGCCAGCAGCTCCCGCCGGAGCTCCTACAATGAGCAGTTCTTC
NA	TRBV19	NA	TRBJ1-1	CASSIDEIRNTEAFF	TGTGCCAGTAGTATAGATGAAATACGGAACACTGAAGCTTTCTTT
NA	TRBV30	NA	TRBJ1-5	CAWSDSPGYQPQHF	TGTGCCTGGAGTGACAGCCCTGGGTATCAGCCCCAGCATTTT
NA	TRBV5-6	NA	TRBJ2-1	CASSARTAKYNEQFF	TGTGCCAGCAGCGCTCGGACAGCAAAATACAATGAGCAGTTCTTC
TRBD1	TRBV18	NA	TRBJ1-2	CASSPTGVNYGYTF	TGTGCCAGCTCACCGACAGGGGTCAACTATGGCTACACCTTC
NA	TRBV7-6	NA	TRBJ2-3	CASSLRAEPNSDTQYF	TGTGCCAGCAGCTTAAGGGCGGAGCCTAATTCAGATACGCAGTATTTT
TRBD2	TRBV7-2	once	TRBJ2-5	CASSFSREWETQYF	TGTGCCAGCAGCTTCTCGCGGGAGTGGGAGACCCAGTACTTC
TRBD1	TRBV6-5	NA	TRBJ2-2	CASRQGATGELFF	TGTGCCAGCAGACAGGGGGCCACCGGGGAGCTGTTTTTT
NA	TRBV27	NA	TRBJ2-7	CASSLFGGYEQYF	TGTGCCAGCAGTTTATTCGGCGGCTACGAGCAGTACTTC
NA	TRBV9	NA	TRBJ2-1	CASSVGGLRSYNEQFF	TGTGCCAGCAGCGTAGGGGGCCTTAGGTCCTACAATGAGCAGTTCTTC
TRBD2	TRBV27	NA	TRBJ2-7	CASSSPGLAGEQYF	TGTGCCAGCAGCTCCCCGGGACTAGCGGGAGAGCAGTACTTC
NA	TRBV7-9	NA	TRBJ2-7	CASSPAYEQYF	TGTGCCAGCAGCCCCGCCTACGAGCAGTACTTC
NA	TRBV2	NA	TRBJ1-1	CARAGGGTEAFF	TGTGCCAGGGCGGGGGGCGGAACTGAAGCTTTCTTT
TRBD1	TRBV7-2	NA	TRBJ2-1	CASSSRTGTQFF	TGTGCCAGCAGCTCGAGGACAGGGACGCAGTTCTTC
NA	TRBV6-5	few	TRBJ1-2	CASSPVGGAGERYTF	TGTGCCAGCAGCCCCGTGGGGGGGGCGGGAGAGCGCTACACCTTC
TRBD2	TRBV5-1	NA	TRBJ2-4	CAIPPSGGRREFRNIQYF	TGCGCCATCCCCCCCTCTGGCGGGAGAAGGGAGTTTAGAAACATTCAGTACTTC